This T cell receptor (beta chain) was captured by sequencing in a study of CD4 T cell repertoires in COVID-19. A note on this clone: What it recognizes is unknown.

CDR1 MNHEY and CDR2 SVGAGI come from the germline V gene. The CDR3 length is 13 residues. V shed 8 bases and J 1 base; nucleotides not matched to a gene: 3. The memory T cells were sequenced right after ex vivo isolation, without culture. Profiled with immunoSEQ multiplex PCR; TCRdb holds only in-frame clones, not every one. The sample comprises about 24,000 clones, roughly 93% of which are singletons, and more than 0.55% rests with the top ten. Study-wide results and limits: Some SARS-CoV-2 clonotypes, between roughly 6 and 25%, recurred in SARS-CoV and/or HKU1 cultures. Suggested intraclonal diversification: top SARS-CoV-2-reactive clonotypes appeared in two or three memory subsets.

This TCR was sampled from a human donor who had COVID-19. The specimen was circulating follicular helper CD4+ T cells (cTfh) from blood, collected before the COVID-19 pandemic. The chain employs TRBV6-5 and TRBJ2-3, with TRBD1 matching 7 bases. CDR3 protein: CASLDRGTDTQYF. The CDR3 DNA reads TGTGCCAGCCTCGACAGGGGCACAGATACGCAGTATTTT.